This T cell receptor (beta chain) was documented in a study of T cells after yellow fever vaccination. The study, taken as a whole, reports: By day 5 rather than day 15, the secondary response had peaked, though it was weaker.

The germline CDR1 and CDR2 sequences are ENHRY and SYGVKD. The CDR3 region is 9 residues in length, termini included. By 5'RACE template switching, TCR cDNA was produced, with a universal primer site and UMIs added in the process. TCRdb fed the 5' RACE reads into MiXCR, producing one record per CDR3 protein. Of hundreds of thousands of distinct CDR3 sequences in the sample, about 12% were seen once. For this clonotype: The target antigen is unknown. This is likely a read error, given that the CDR3 carries no conserved phenylalanine or tryptophan at its end. No DNA is shown, since the ends of the CDR3 on it are uncertain; the CDR3 is the one TCRdb lists.

The specimen was PBMCs, collected on the day of the yellow fever booster vaccination. This sequence originates from a young man who received the YFV17D yellow fever vaccine. V usage is TRBV10-3 and J usage is TRBJ2-1; the D call in the table, TRBD1, was not verified against the DNA. The CDR3: CASQAGPGK.